The clone carrying this TCR beta chain showed up just a few times. Each CDR3 protein is one row after TCRdb ran MiXCR on the RT-PCR reads. Of about 700,000 distinct CDR3 sequences listed, 13% to 15% are singletons. Germline values: CDR1 DFQATT, CDR2 SNEGSKA (reference sequence). This CDR3 is built from 12 residues. Trimming stripped 2 bases from V and 3 bases from J, with 7 bases between. Input material: memory CD4+ T cells from blood. This sequence was found in a female donor in good health, serving as a healthy control. The chain recombines TRBV20-1 with TRBJ1-1; no clear D. The CDR3 loop reads CSARYVDTEAFF. The CDR3 region has the DNA TGCAGTGCTAGATATGTGGACACTGAAGCTTTCTTT.